Following are 27 T cell receptor beta chains from one sample sequenced in a study of T cells expressing NK-cell markers. TCRdb re-analyzed the 5' RACE reads; it lists each CDR3 protein once, without DNA. The listing records about 400,000 distinct CDR3 sequences. Sequenced: blood T cells: a sorted CD56 or NKG2C T cell subset, CD4+ or CD8+ T cells, or bulk PBMC T cells (not recorded which). These receptors originate from a woman between 50 and 59 years old in good health.

The rearrangement joins TRBV20-1 to TRBJ2-5; TCRdb returns TRBD2, unconfirmable since there is no DNA. Per the germline V gene, CDR1 is DFQATT and CDR2 is SNEGSKA (reference sequence). This CDR3 contains 15 residues. The CDR3 spells CSAETFGTRGETQYF.

The chain joins TRBV7-9 to TRBJ1-5; the TCRdb call, TRBD1, lacks DNA for checking. Germline CDR1 is SEHNR and CDR2 is FQNEAQ (reference sequence). The CDR3 has 15 residues. The CDR3 reads CASSELGRDHQPQHF.

The rearrangement joins TRBV2 to TRBJ2-1; TCRdb returns TRBD2, unconfirmable since there is no DNA. Germline V CDR1 and CDR2: SNHLY, FYNNEI. This CDR3 has 14 amino acids. CDR3 loop: CASKPGGPRDEQFF.

The chain recombines TRBV29-1 with TRBJ1-1; lacking DNA, the TRBD1 call made by TCRdb goes unchecked. Germline V CDR1 and CDR2: SQVTM, ANQGSEA. The CDR3 is 13 amino acids. CDR3 sequence: CSVGRRGGTEAFF.

The chain employs TRBV9 and TRBJ1-1. Germline values: CDR1 SGDLS, CDR2 YYNGEE. This CDR3 is 15 amino acids long. CDR3 amino acids: CASSVGFWQNTEAFF.

The rearrangement links TRBV3-1 to TRBJ1-1; TCRdb's D gene call, TRBD1, goes unchecked for lack of DNA. Germline-derived CDR1 and CDR2 are LGHDT and YNNKEL (reference sequence). This CDR3 spans 15 amino acids. This CDR3 reads CASSHPLGLNTEAFF.

The V call is TRBV7-9, the J call TRBJ2-5; TCRdb's D call, TRBD2, is unchecked because there is no DNA. Germline CDR1 and CDR2: SEHNR and FQNEAQ (reference sequence). The CDR3 loop spans 16 amino acids. The CDR3 sequence: CASSQNSGSVQETQYF.

The gene calls are TRBV15 and TRBJ2-3. The CDR3 has 15 residues. Germline CDR1 is LNHNV and CDR2 is YYDKDF (reference sequence). CDR3 loop: CATSSRRGGSDTQYF. Combining the CDR3 with reference TRBV15 and TRBJ2-3 gives the whole variable domain DAMVIQNPRYQVTQFGKPVTLSCSQTLNHNVMYWYQQKSSQAPKLLFHYYDKDFNNEADTPDNFQSRRPNTSFCFLDIRSPGLGDTAMYLCATSSRRGGSDTQYFGPGTRLTVL.

This chain joins TRBV29-1 and TRBJ2-1. Germline V gene sequence: CDR1 SQVTM, CDR2 ANQGSEA. The CDR3 has 13 residues. CDR3 sequence: CSVETSFFGEQFF.

The V call is TRBV5-1, the J call TRBJ1-1. Germline CDR1 reads SGHRS; CDR2 reads YFSETQ. The CDR3 has 15 amino acids. The CDR3 here is CASSPTGALNTEAFF.

V is TRBV7-8 and J is TRBJ1-1. CDR3 length equals 15 residues. CDR1 is SGHVS and CDR2 is FQNEAQ in the germline V gene. CDR3 loop: CASSLDSPGNTEAFF.

The chain employs TRBV2 and TRBJ1-1. Looked up from germline, CDR1 is SNHLY and CDR2 is FYNNEI. The CDR3 is 15 residues long. The CDR3 sequence: CASSEQTTPNTEAFF.

The genes are TRBV10-3 and TRBJ1-5; TCRdb returns TRBD1, unconfirmable since there is no DNA. The CDR3 has 14 residues. CDR1 is ENHRY, CDR2 SYGVKD, per germline. The CDR3 is CAISDSRGNQPQHF.

The rearrangement uses TRBV18 and TRBJ1-5. Germline lookup yields CDR1 KGHSH and CDR2 LQKENI. The CDR3 length is 14 residues. This chain's CDR3 is CASSPGMEARPQHF.

J is TRBJ1-1 and V is TRBV5-1. Germline V CDR1 and CDR2: SGHRS, YFSETQ. The CDR3 totals 14 residues. CDR3 amino acids: CASSLDSLNTEAFF.

The rearrangement links TRBV5-1 to TRBJ2-3. This CDR3 has 12 amino acids. Germline values: CDR1 SGHRS, CDR2 YFSETQ. CDR3 residues: CASRVSTDTQYF.

The chain is built from TRBV3-1 and TRBJ2-7; TCRdb returns TRBD1, unconfirmable since there is no DNA. There are 11 residues in the CDR3. From germline, CDR1 is LGHDT and CDR2 YNNKEL (reference sequence). The CDR3 loop is CASSHRDEQYF.

The chain carries TRBV24-1 and TRBJ1-5. The CDR3 is made up of 12 amino acids. Per germline, CDR1 KGHDR and CDR2 SFDVKD. CDR3 in amino acids: CATSGLLRAQHF.

The chain recombines TRBV5-1 with TRBJ1-4; TCRdb selects TRBD1, and the lack of DNA leaves this call unchecked. The CDR3 sequence is 15 residues long. Per germline, CDR1 SGHRS and CDR2 YFSETQ. CDR3 residues: CASSPRWTDTEKLFF.

The CDR3 here is CASSTAGTGGPNEKLFF. This chain uses TRBV7-6 with TRBJ1-4; without DNA, the TCRdb call of TRBD1 cannot be checked. Germline V gene data show CDR1 as SGHVS and CDR2 as FNYEAQ. This CDR3 is built from 17 residues.

This sequence joins TRBV29-1 and TRBJ2-1; the D call from TCRdb, TRBD1, cannot be confirmed without DNA. CDR1 SQVTM and CDR2 ANQGSEA come from the germline V gene. This CDR3 comprises 15 residues. Here the CDR3 reads CSVEGRKGAYNEQFF.

V is TRBV5-1 and J is TRBJ1-2. Germline loops: CDR1 SGHRS, CDR2 YFSETQ. This CDR3 spans 13 amino acids. The CDR3 sequence: CASSLILGYGYTF. Full variable domain (rest looked up from reference TRBV5-1 and TRBJ1-2): KAGVTQTPRYLIKTRGQQVTLSCSPISGHRSVSWYQQTPGQGLQFLFEYFSETQRNKGNFPGRFSGRQFSNSRSEMNVSTLELGDSALYLCASSLILGYGYTFGSGTRLTVV.

This rearrangement joins TRBV5-1 to TRBJ1-1; the D call from TCRdb, TRBD1, cannot be confirmed without DNA. The CDR3 spans 13 residues. In germline, CDR1 is SGHRS, CDR2 YFSETQ. CDR3 sequence: CASLPPGFRGAFF.

The chain joins TRBV15 to TRBJ2-5; lacking DNA, the TRBD1 call made by TCRdb goes unchecked. The CDR3 runs to 15 residues. Germline-derived CDR1 and CDR2 are LNHNV and YYDKDF (reference sequence). The CDR3 sequence is CATSSTTGVQETQYF.

V is TRBV27 and J is TRBJ1-5; checking the TCRdb D call of TRBD1 is not possible without DNA. There are 16 residues in the CDR3. The germline CDR1 and CDR2 sequences are MNHEY and SMNVEV (reference sequence). The CDR3: CASSLYSQGSNQPQHF.

This rearrangement joins TRBV16 to TRBJ1-2. CDR1 and CDR2 (germline): KGHSY, FQNENV. The CDR3 contains 14 residues. The CDR3 sequence: CASSQLGDNYGYTF.

The genes are TRBV2 and TRBJ2-1; TCRdb gives TRBD1 as the D gene, but with no DNA this cannot be confirmed. Per germline, CDR1 SNHLY and CDR2 FYNNEI. CDR3 length equals 12 residues. The chain's CDR3 is CASRGDENEQFF.